The rows below give T cell receptor beta chains drawn from one sample of a study of identical twins. A single record per CDR3 protein comes from TCRdb applying MiXCR to the 5' RACE reads. This sample has 1.5 million to 2 million distinct CDR3 sequences, with 25% to 35% found just once. The sequenced sample consisted of cord blood. These TCRs come from a newborn girl in good health. The CDR3 runs from the conserved cysteine through the conserved F or W. D genes are given only for firm matches. The size field is filled for only some rows; it gives once, few, many or a size class.

TRBD2 | few | TRBJ2-3 | TRBV5-1 | CASSSGRARSTFGLAGVTDTQYF | TGCGCCAGCAGCTCCGGCCGGGCGAGGTCTACCTTCGGACTAGCGGGAGTCACAGATACGCAGTATTTT
NA | few | TRBJ1-2 | TRBV4-1 | CASSQGGRTYGYTF | TGCGCCAGCAGCCAAGGAGGACGGACCTATGGCTACACCTTC
NA | NA | TRBJ2-7 | TRBV6-6 | CASSYPQSEQYF | TGTGCCAGCAGTTACCCCCAGAGCGAGCAGTACTTC
NA | NA | TRBJ1-5 | TRBV7-8 | CASSNHFDRGDQPQHF | TGTGCCAGCAGCAACCACTTCGACAGAGGAGATCAGCCCCAGCATTTT
NA | NA | TRBJ2-3 | TRBV5-1 | CASSLGDGDTQYF | TGCGCCAGCAGCTTGGGGGACGGAGATACGCAGTATTTT
TRBD1 | NA | TRBJ1-5 | TRBV10-3 | CAIRRDRGDNQPQHF | TGTGCCATCAGACGGGACAGGGGAGACAATCAGCCCCAGCATTTT
NA | few | TRBJ2-3 | TRBV6-7 | CASSYRTGGSSTDTQYF | TGTGCCAGCAGTTACCGGACCGGGGGCTCTAGCACAGATACGCAGTATTTT
NA | few | TRBJ1-6 | TRBV9 | CASSARTNKDSPLHF | TGTGCCAGCAGCGCTCGGACGAATAAAGATTCACCCCTCCACTTT
NA | NA | TRBJ1-1 | TRBV5-1 | CASSLKQSPSEAFF | TGCGCCAGCAGCTTGAAGCAATCACCCTCTGAAGCTTTCTTT
NA | NA | TRBJ1-2 | TRBV28 | CASSPPRGQVYGYTF | TGTGCCAGCAGTCCTCCACGGGGCCAGGTTTATGGCTACACCTTC
NA | few | TRBJ1-5 | TRBV10-2 | CASSESNVWQPQHF | TGCGCCAGCAGTGAGTCTAATGTGTGGCAGCCCCAGCATTTT
NA | few | TRBJ1-6 | TRBV21-1 | CASSRSGGNSPLHF | TGTGCCAGCAGCCGCTCAGGGGGGAATTCACCCCTCCACTTT
NA | few | TRBJ1-1 | TRBV27 | CASSPYDGEVRTFF | TGTGCCAGCAGCCCTTATGATGGGGAAGTGAGAACTTTCTTT
NA | few | TRBJ2-1 | TRBV11-2 | CASSLDPRGSQFF | TGTGCCAGCAGCTTAGATCCAAGGGGTAGTCAGTTCTTC
NA | few | TRBJ1-2 | TRBV5-6 | CASIRAGARYGYTF | TGTGCCAGCATCCGTGCGGGGGCGAGGTATGGCTACACCTTC
NA | NA | TRBJ2-7 | TRBV11-2 | CACSLVRAVSSYEQYF | TGTGCCTGCAGCTTAGTACGGGCGGTTAGCTCCTACGAGCAGTACTTC
TRBD1 | NA | TRBJ2-1 | TRBV11-3 | CASSSTGAEQFF | TGTGCCAGCAGCTCAACAGGGGCTGAGCAGTTCTTC
NA | many | TRBJ1-5 | TRBV10-3 | CAISGTGNQPQHF | TGTGCCATCAGTGGGACAGGCAATCAGCCCCAGCATTTT
TRBD1 | NA | TRBJ2-4 | TRBV3-1 | CASSQASGQRLAKNIQYF | TGTGCCAGCAGCCAAGCCTCGGGACAGCGCTTAGCCAAAAACATTCAGTACTTC
NA | NA | TRBJ1-2 | TRBV21-1 | CASSKGPVNYGYTF | TGTGCCAGCAGCAAAGGGCCGGTTAACTATGGCTACACCTTC